Listed here are 5 T cell receptor beta chains from one sample, sequenced in a study of early T cells in non-severe SARS-CoV-2 infection. MiXCR, run by TCRdb on the 5' RACE reads, gives a single entry per CDR3 protein. The sample holds tens of thousands of distinct CDR3 sequences, about 11% seen once. The sequencing sample was made of whole blood. These receptors all come from an adult who was a healthcare worker with PCR-confirmed SARS-CoV-2 infection or an uninfected control (not recorded which).

This clonotype was found a few times. The V call is TRBV6-5, the J call TRBJ1-1; D remains ambiguous. Germline CDR1 and CDR2: MNHEY and SVGAGI. The CDR3 extends over 11 amino acids. V was trimmed by 2 bases and J by 4 bases, leaving 2 bases between them. The CDR3 DNA follows: TGTGCCAGCAGTTACGGCACTGAAGCTTTCTTT. Its protein is CASSYGTEAFF.

This clonotype was observed at least ten times. CDR3 nucleotides: TGTGCCAGCAGCTTTGGGCCGAGGACTGAAGCTTTCTTT. Protein sequence: CASSFGPRTEAFF. The V call is TRBV11-2, the J call TRBJ1-1; D is unresolved. CDR3 length equals 13 residues. V was clipped by 3 bases and J by 5 bases, with 10 bases between them. Germline CDR1 and CDR2: SGHAT and FQNNGV.

The V call is TRBV10-3, the J call TRBJ2-1; 7 bases agree with TRBD2. V was clipped by 3 bases and J by 5 bases; unmatched bases: 7. The CDR3 sequence is 15 residues long. Germline CDR1 and CDR2: ENHRY and SYGVKD. CDR3 DNA: TGTGCCATCAGTGACGGGGGACTAATCCACAATGAGCAGTTCTTC. This translates into CAISDGGLIHNEQFF.

J is TRBJ2-7 and V is TRBV6-2 or TRBV6-3; the D is unclear. The CDR3 is made up of 13 amino acids. Per the germline V gene, CDR1 is MNHEY and CDR2 is SVGEGT. Trimming left V 1 base short and J 7 bases short, with 11 bases between. The CDR3 here is CASSYYEAMEQYF. In nucleotides, the CDR3 is TGTGCCAGCAGTTACTATGAAGCCATGGAGCAGTACTTC.

This chain joins TRBV5-5 and TRBJ2-1, with no clear D. The germline CDR1 and CDR2 sequences are SGHKS and YYEKEE (reference sequence). The CDR3 sequence is 17 residues long. V lost 5 bases, J lost 7 bases, and 25 bases lay in between. CDR3 bases: TGTGCCAGCAGTTTTTGGTCGGCAGGTTCTTTGGGGAATGAGCAGTTCTTC. Its protein product is CASSFWSAGSLGNEQFF.